Listed here are 32 T cell receptor beta chains from one sample, sequenced in a study of CD8 T cells in Susac syndrome. RNA in amounts of roughly 0.5 to 1 ug was reverse transcribed with random hexamers. MiXCR was run by TCRdb on the immunoSEQ multiplex PCR reads, yielding one entry per CDR3 protein. The data hold 250,000 to 350,000 distinct CDR3 sequences, with around 92% observed a single time. The sample was CD4+ T cells from PBMCs. The receptors were gathered from a human donor with multiple sclerosis.

The chain joins TRBV30 to TRBJ1-5; no reliable D call. CDR1 is GTSNPN, CDR2 SVGIG, per germline (reference sequence). This CDR3 contains 12 residues. Trimming removed 3 bases at V and 7 bases at J, with 10 bases between. CDR3 coding DNA: TGTGCCTGGAGCCTCGACACCCAGCCCCAGCATTTT. Translating it yields CAWSLDTQPQHF.

This chain uses TRBV20-1 with TRBJ1-1; 8 nucleotides match TRBD1. The V gene end was trimmed by 5 bases and the J gene end by 4 bases; junction bases not matched to a gene: 6. CDR1 and CDR2 from the germline V gene are DFQATT and SNEGSKA (reference sequence). The CDR3 has 13 residues. CDR3 protein: CSAELTGGTEAFF. The DNA of the CDR3 is TGCAGTGCTGAGTTAACAGGGGGCACTGAAGCTTTCTTT.

The chain combines TRBV29-1 with TRBJ1-3, with no clear D. CDR1 is SQVTM, CDR2 ANQGSEA, per germline. V dropped 4 bases and J dropped 4 bases, with 5 bases sitting between them. The CDR3 sequence is 11 residues long. Written as DNA, the CDR3 is TGCAGCGTTGCGGGAGGAAACACCATATATTTT. It codes for CSVAGGNTIYF.

The chain carries TRBV9 and TRBJ2-2; 8 positions match TRBD2. The V gene's germline CDR1 is SGDLS and CDR2 YYNGEE. CDR3 length: 16 residues. V lost 2 bases, J lost 5 bases, and 8 bases stayed unmatched. This CDR3 is CASSVSGGLWTGELFF. In DNA, the CDR3 is TGTGCCAGCAGCGTTTCGGGGGGGCTGTGGACCGGGGAGCTGTTTTTT.

V is TRBV6-5 and J is TRBJ1-1; D unclear. Germline-derived CDR1 and CDR2 are MNHEY and SVGAGI. This CDR3 has 13 amino acids. Trimming left V 7 bases short and J 1 base short, with 10 bases between. The CDR3 protein is CASNREGNTEAFF. The CDR3 bases are TGTGCCAGCAACCGGGAAGGGAACACTGAAGCTTTCTTT.

The chain joins TRBV10-3 to TRBJ1-2, with 7 nucleotides matching TRBD1. The CDR3 covers 15 residues. J gave up 8 bases and V 3 bases, and 12 bases lay outside the gene matches. Looked up from germline, CDR1 is ENHRY and CDR2 is SYGVKD. The CDR3 DNA follows: TGTGCCATCAGTGATAATACAGGGGACAGCGGAGGCTACACCTTC. Its protein product is CAISDNTGDSGGYTF.

The chain carries TRBV6-5 and TRBJ1-6; possibly TRBD1 for D (6 bases). This CDR3 has 13 amino acids. Trimming took off 6 bases at V and 7 bases at J, with 10 bases between the two ends. Germline V gives CDR1 MNHEY, CDR2 SVGAGI. The CDR3 reads CASRRQENSPLHF. CDR3 nucleotides: TGTGCCAGCAGACGACAGGAAAATTCACCCCTCCACTTT.

The chain links TRBV20-1 to TRBJ1-1, with 8 bases identical to TRBD1. This CDR3 is built from 13 residues. From germline, CDR1 is DFQATT and CDR2 SNEGSKA (reference sequence). CDR3 amino acids: CSPEQGVGTEAFF. CDR3 DNA: TGCAGCCCGGAACAGGGGGTCGGCACTGAAGCTTTCTTT.

The gene calls are TRBV29-1 and TRBJ2-3; the D call may be TRBD1 or TRBD2 (5 bases each). From germline, CDR1 is SQVTM and CDR2 ANQGSEA. This CDR3 has 16 residues. V gave up 0 bases and J gave up 3 bases, with 16 bases separating them. The chain's CDR3 is CSVEDLGVRGTDTQYF. The CDR3 DNA follows: TGCAGCGTTGAAGATCTGGGGGTCAGAGGAACAGATACGCAGTATTTT.

V and J are TRBV5-1 and TRBJ2-1; 8 positions agree with TRBD2. V dropped 1 base and J dropped 1; count of bases not matched to a gene: 7. CDR1 and CDR2 from the germline V gene are SGHRS and YFSETQ. CDR3 length: 17 residues. The CDR3 loop is CASSLILREASYNEQFF. CDR3 in DNA: TGCGCCAGCAGCTTGATACTGCGGGAGGCTTCCTACAATGAGCAGTTCTTC.

J is TRBJ2-3 and V is TRBV12-3 or TRBV12-4; D gene unclear. Between the trimmed V and J ends, which lost 1 base and 6 bases, there was a span of 8 bases. The CDR3 loop spans 13 amino acids. CDR3 sequence: CASSLESFDTQYF. The DNA of the CDR3 is TGTGCCAGCAGTTTAGAATCCTTCGATACGCAGTATTTT.

The gene calls are TRBV5-1 and TRBJ2-3; D remains ambiguous. V gave up 5 bases and J gave up 4 bases, with 8 bases separating them. Germline CDR1 SGHRS, CDR2 YFSETQ. The CDR3 sequence is 12 residues long. The CDR3 DNA sequence: TGCGCCAGCAGAAACTACCCAGATACGCAGTATTTT. Its protein product is CASRNYPDTQYF.

The chain combines TRBV3-1 with TRBJ2-5, with D unclear. This CDR3 region has 14 residues. Germline CDR1 LGHDT, CDR2 YNNKEL (reference sequence). Trimming removed 3 bases from V and 2 bases from J, with 10 bases in between. The CDR3 DNA follows: TGTGCCAGCAGCCAGGCGCATCCTCAAGAGACCCAGTACTTC. It encodes CASSQAHPQETQYF.

The genes are TRBV20-1 and TRBJ1-1; D is unclear. This CDR3 contains 13 residues. Germline V lookup: CDR1 DFQATT, CDR2 SNEGSKA (reference sequence). The germline V and J ends were trimmed by 2 bases and 3 bases, with 10 bases remaining between them. This CDR3 reads CSARKTWDTEAFF. DNA for the CDR3: TGCAGTGCTAGAAAGACCTGGGACACTGAAGCTTTCTTT.

CDR3: CAWSVSSGRGQPQHF. The CDR3 coding sequence is TGTGCCTGGAGTGTAAGTTCGGGGAGGGGTCAGCCCCAGCATTTT. This chain links TRBV30 with TRBJ1-5; weak D call: TRBD1 (5 bases). The length of the CDR3 is 15 residues. V was pared by 0 bases and J by 6 bases, with 15 bases between. The germline gives CDR1 GTSNPN, CDR2 SVGIG (reference sequence).

The gene calls are TRBV12-3 or TRBV12-4 and TRBJ2-3; no definite D call. Deletions cut 1 base from V and 5 bases from J, with 10 bases between. This CDR3 is 14 amino acids long. As DNA, the CDR3 is TGTGCCAGCAGTTTAGAGCTGTTGGGAGATACGCAGTATTTT. It codes for CASSLELLGDTQYF.

The J gene is TRBJ2-1, the V gene TRBV30; TRBD2 aligns across 8 bases. In germline, CDR1 is GTSNPN, CDR2 SVGIG (reference sequence). The CDR3 spans 15 residues. With 1 base clipped from V and 5 bases from J, the junction kept 7 bases outside the gene matches. CDR3 sequence: CAWSGSGNGDNEQFF. The CDR3 DNA follows: TGTGCCTGGAGTGGTAGCGGGAATGGGGACAATGAGCAGTTCTTC. The full variable domain, with the rest looked up from reference TRBV30 and TRBJ2-1, is SQTIHQWPATLVQPVGSPLSLECTVEGTSNPNLYWYRQAAGRGLQLLFYSVGIGQISSEVPQNLSASRPQDRQFILSSKKLLLSDSGFYLCAWSGSGNGDNEQFFGPGTRLTVL.

This clonotype was counted a few times. Written as DNA, the CDR3 is TGCGCCAGCAGCTCGGACTTCACCGGGGAGCTGTTTTTT. As protein: CASSSDFTGELFF. The chain has TRBV5-1 and TRBJ2-2; D is possibly TRBD2 (5 bases). This CDR3 comprises 13 residues. Per germline, CDR1 SGHRS and CDR2 YFSETQ. V lost 3 bases and J lost 4, with 7 bases in between.

The chain links TRBV12-3 or TRBV12-4 to TRBJ2-5; D assignment may be TRBD1 or TRBD2 (5 bases each). This CDR3 has 13 residues. The V end was cut by 5 bases, the J end by 10 bases, with 17 bases between. DNA of the CDR3: TGTGCCAGCAGTCTCCGGGGCCCGAGTGACCAGTACTTC. It yields the protein CASSLRGPSDQYF.

The rearrangement uses TRBV9 and TRBJ2-3, with 14 bases that match TRBD2. CDR3 length equals 18 residues. With 0 bases clipped from V and 5 bases from J, the junction kept 8 bases outside the gene matches. Germline V gene sequence: CDR1 SGDLS, CDR2 YYNGEE. The CDR3 region is CASSVGRLAGGHGDTQYF. The CDR3 nucleotides are TGTGCCAGCAGCGTAGGGAGACTAGCGGGGGGGCATGGAGATACGCAGTATTTT.

This sequence joins TRBV2 and TRBJ1-1; D ambiguous. V gave up 8 bases and J gave up 10 bases, with 11 bases separating them. The CDR3 runs to 10 residues. Germline V lookup: CDR1 SNHLY, CDR2 FYNNEI. CDR3 amino acids: CASLLYGAFF. As DNA, the CDR3 is TGTGCCAGCCTTCTTTATGGAGCTTTCTTT.

The chain carries TRBV5-4 and TRBJ1-1; TRBD1 is a possible D gene (6 bases). The CDR3 has 15 amino acids. Germline lookup yields CDR1 SGHNT and CDR2 YYREEE (reference sequence). V was pared by 0 bases and J by 1 base, with 10 bases between. The CDR3 loop reads CASSLAGTPNTEAFF. The CDR3 DNA reads as TGTGCCAGCAGCTTGGCTGGGACACCGAACACTGAAGCTTTCTTT.

This chain connects TRBV29-1 to TRBJ1-2, with D possibly being TRBD1 (5 bases). This CDR3 contains 12 residues. Germline V gene lookup returns CDR1 SQVTM and CDR2 ANQGSEA. The V and J ends lost 3 bases and 8 bases respectively, with 13 bases between them. The CDR3 DNA follows: TGCAGCGTTGACCCCAGGGCTGGGGGCTACACCTTC. Its protein is CSVDPRAGGYTF.

The V and J genes are TRBV2 and TRBJ1-1; D gene ambiguous. CDR1 and CDR2 (germline): SNHLY, FYNNEI. Trimming cost V 5 bases and J 2 bases, with 15 bases left between them. The CDR3 covers 15 residues. The DNA of the CDR3 is TGTGCCAGCAGTCCGCGGGCCGCGATAAACACTGAAGCTTTCTTT. It yields the protein CASSPRAAINTEAFF.

The chain uses TRBV7-2 and TRBJ1-5; D remains ambiguous. The CDR3 is 16 residues long. Between the trimmed V and J ends, which lost 5 bases and 3 bases, there was a span of 17 bases. The V gene's germline CDR1 is SGHTA and CDR2 FQGNSA. The CDR3 bases are TGTGCCAGCAGCCCCGTCTGGATGGCTCTCAATCAGCCCCAGCATTTT. It specifies CASSPVWMALNQPQHF.

This chain links TRBV25-1 with TRBJ2-7, with TRBD2 as a possible D gene (5 bases). V was trimmed by 2 bases and J by 0 bases, leaving 8 bases between them. Germline CDR1 reads MGHDK; CDR2 reads SYGVNS. This CDR3 spans 14 amino acids. Here the CDR3 reads CASSEAGYSYEQYF. DNA of the CDR3: TGTGCCAGCAGTGAAGCGGGTTACTCCTACGAGCAGTACTTC.

The rearrangement joins TRBV27 to TRBJ2-1, with D perhaps given as TRBD1 or TRBD2 (5 bases each). This CDR3 has 14 residues. Per the germline V gene, CDR1 is MNHEY and CDR2 is SMNVEV (reference sequence). Trimming left V 5 bases short and J 14 bases short, with 22 bases between. CDR3 in DNA: TGTGCCAGCAGTAACCGGGACCCCCGTTTTCGAGAGTTCTTC. Translating gives CASSNRDPRFREFF.

This chain connects TRBV3-1 to TRBJ2-3, with D perhaps TRBD1 (5 bases). The CDR3 spans 19 residues. The germline V gene encodes CDR1 LGHDT and CDR2 YNNKEL (reference sequence). Trimming cost V 1 base and J 3 bases, with 23 bases left between them. CDR3 nucleotides: TGTGCCAGCAGCCAAGGGCTTCCCGCTTCGCAGGGTGTAACAGATACGCAGTATTTT. Protein sequence: CASSQGLPASQGVTDTQYF.

The chain combines TRBV20-1 with TRBJ1-4, with 10 bases lining up with TRBD1. Trimming removed 5 bases from V and 2 bases from J; junction bases left unmatched: 2. The CDR3 consists of 14 residues. The germline CDR1 and CDR2 sequences are DFQATT and SNEGSKA (reference sequence). CDR3 sequence reads: CSAGQGVTNEKLFF. Here the CDR3 DNA reads TGCAGTGCTGGACAGGGGGTTACTAATGAAAAACTGTTTTTT.

The chain recombines TRBV10-3 with TRBJ2-3; D gene uncertain. CDR1 and CDR2 from the germline V gene are ENHRY and SYGVKD. The CDR3 covers 16 residues. Trimming took off 0 bases at V and 1 base at J, with 11 bases between the two ends. CDR3 sequence reads: CAISESGRAGTDTQYF. The CDR3 nucleotides are TGTGCCATCAGTGAGTCAGGCAGAGCAGGCACAGATACGCAGTATTTT.

J is TRBJ2-7 and V is TRBV12-3 or TRBV12-4; D remains unclear. V was clipped by 1 base and J by 3 bases, with 10 bases between them. This CDR3 is built from 14 residues. Here the CDR3 reads CASSLGRNLYEQYF. For the CDR3, the DNA is TGTGCCAGCAGTTTAGGACGGAACCTCTACGAGCAGTACTTC.

In nucleotides, the CDR3 is TGTGCCAGCAGCCCCCAGGGAGGGTTTACGAGCTACACCTTC. Translating gives CASSPQGGFTSYTF. The genes are TRBV5-6 and TRBJ1-2, with D maybe TRBD1 (5 bases). The germline gives CDR1 SGHDT, CDR2 YYEEEE. The CDR3 runs 14 residues. Trimming stripped 4 bases from V and 9 bases from J, with 19 bases between.